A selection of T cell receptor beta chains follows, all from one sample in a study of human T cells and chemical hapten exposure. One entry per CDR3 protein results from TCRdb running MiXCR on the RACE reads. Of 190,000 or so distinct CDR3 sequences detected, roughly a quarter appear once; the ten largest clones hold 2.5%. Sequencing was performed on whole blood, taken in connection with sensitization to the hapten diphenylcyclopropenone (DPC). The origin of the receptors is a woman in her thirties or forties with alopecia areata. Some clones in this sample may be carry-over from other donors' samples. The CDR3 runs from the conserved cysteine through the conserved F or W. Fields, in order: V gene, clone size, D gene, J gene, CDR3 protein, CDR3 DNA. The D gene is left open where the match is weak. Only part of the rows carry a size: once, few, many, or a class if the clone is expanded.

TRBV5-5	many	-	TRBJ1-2	CASSLQGANYGYTF	TGTGCCAGCAGCTTGCAGGGCGCTAACTATGGCTACACCTTC
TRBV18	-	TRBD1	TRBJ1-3	CASSPPGQGQYSGNTIYF	TGTGCCAGCTCACCACCGGGACAGGGGCAATACTCTGGAAACACCATATATTTT
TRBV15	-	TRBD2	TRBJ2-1	CATSNLAGAGDEQFF	TGTGCCACCAGCAATCTAGCGGGAGCTGGAGATGAGCAGTTCTTC
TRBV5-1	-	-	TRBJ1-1	CASSRPQQGYTEAFF	TGCGCCAGCAGCCGCCCTCAGCAGGGGTACACTGAAGCTTTCTTT
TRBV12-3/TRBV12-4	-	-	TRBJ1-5	CASSGIQGNQPQHF	TGTGCCAGCAGTGGGATACAGGGTAATCAGCCCCAGCATTTT
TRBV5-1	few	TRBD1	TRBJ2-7	CASSVAGTGGEQYF	TGCGCCAGCAGCGTTGCCGGGACAGGGGGCGAGCAGTACTTC
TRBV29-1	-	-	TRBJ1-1	CSVGQMGGGGTEAFF	TGCAGCGTTGGGCAAATGGGAGGCGGGGGGACTGAAGCTTTCTTT
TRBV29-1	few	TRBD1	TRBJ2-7	CSVERGQGYEQYF	TGCAGCGTTGAAAGGGGACAGGGGTACGAGCAGTACTTC
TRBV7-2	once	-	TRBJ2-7	CASSFPRSVQYF	TGTGCCAGCAGCTTCCCACGGTCGGTGCAGTACTTC
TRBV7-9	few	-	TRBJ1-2	CASSFPASDGYTF	TGTGCCAGCAGCTTTCCGGCGTCGGATGGCTACACCTTC
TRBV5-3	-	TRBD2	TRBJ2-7	CARSLEPGLAGPSSYEQYF	TGTGCCAGAAGCTTGGAACCGGGACTAGCGGGACCTAGCTCCTACGAGCAGTACTTC
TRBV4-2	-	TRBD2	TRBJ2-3	CASSQDLAGGPDTQYF	TGTGCCAGCAGCCAAGATCTAGCGGGAGGGCCAGATACGCAGTATTTT
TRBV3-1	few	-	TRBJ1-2	CASSSGPVTGYTF	TGTGCCAGCAGTTCAGGCCCCGTGACGGGCTACACCTTC
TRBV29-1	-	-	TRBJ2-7	CSVGVSRAASYEQYF	TGCAGCGTTGGTGTTAGTAGGGCGGCCTCCTACGAGCAGTACTTC
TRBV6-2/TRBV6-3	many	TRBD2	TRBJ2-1	CASSYSTAGGWYEQFF	TGTGCCAGCAGTTACTCGACGGCGGGAGGTTGGTATGAGCAGTTCTTC
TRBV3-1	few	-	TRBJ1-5	CASSQDRQGQPQHF	TGTGCCAGCAGCCAAGATCGTCAGGGGCAGCCCCAGCATTTT
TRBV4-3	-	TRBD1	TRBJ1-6	CASSQGQGSSYNSPLHF	TGCGCCAGCAGCCAAGGACAGGGGAGCTCCTATAATTCACCCCTCCACTTT
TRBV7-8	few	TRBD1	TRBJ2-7	CASSLAGQGSSEQYF	TGTGCCAGCAGCTTAGCTGGACAGGGTTCATCCGAGCAGTACTTC
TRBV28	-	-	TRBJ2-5	CATKITGTQYF	TGTGCCACCAAAATAACGGGAACCCAGTACTTC
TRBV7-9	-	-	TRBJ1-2	CALQGLANYGYTF	TGTGCCCTTCAGGGCCTAGCTAACTATGGCTACACCTTC
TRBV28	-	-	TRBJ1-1	CASRPTFGWFEAFF	TGTGCCAGCAGGCCCACGTTTGGCTGGTTTGAAGCTTTCTTT
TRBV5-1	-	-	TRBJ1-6	CASSLDPGSYNSPLHF	TGCGCCAGCAGCTTGGACCCGGGAAGCTATAATTCACCCCTCCACTTT
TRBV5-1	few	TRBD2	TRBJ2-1	CASSLEGLAGEQFF	TGCGCCAGCAGCTTGGAGGGACTAGCGGGCGAGCAGTTCTTC
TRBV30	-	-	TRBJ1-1	CAWSVETEAFF	TGTGCCTGGAGTGTAGAAACTGAAGCTTTCTTT
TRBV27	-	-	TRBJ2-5	CASSLNLRTSRQETQYF	TGTGCCAGCAGTCTCAACCTTCGGACCAGCCGCCAAGAGACCCAGTACTTC
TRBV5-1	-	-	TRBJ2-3	CASSLAGGPVDTQYF	TGCGCCAGCAGCTTGGCAGGGGGGCCGGTAGATACGCAGTATTTT
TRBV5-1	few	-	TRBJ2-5	CASSLTRETQYF	TGCGCCAGCAGCTTGACGAGGGAGACCCAGTACTTC
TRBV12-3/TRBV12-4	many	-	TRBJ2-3	CASSLAQGDTQYF	TGTGCCAGCAGTTTAGCGCAGGGAGATACGCAGTATTTT
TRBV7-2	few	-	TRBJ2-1	CASSSGGWMEQFF	TGTGCCAGCAGCTCTGGTGGGTGGATGGAGCAGTTCTTC
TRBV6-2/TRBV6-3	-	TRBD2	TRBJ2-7	CASSSTTSGRIYEQYF	TGTGCCAGCAGTTCAACGACTAGCGGGAGAATCTACGAGCAGTACTTC
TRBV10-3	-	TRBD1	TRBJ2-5	CAISDGQAGQTQYF	TGTGCCATCAGTGACGGACAGGCCGGACAGACCCAGTACTTC
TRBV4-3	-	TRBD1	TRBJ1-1	CASSKDRESYTEAFF	TGCGCCAGCAGCAAAGACAGGGAATCTTACACTGAAGCTTTCTTT
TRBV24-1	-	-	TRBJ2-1	CATSDKTANEQFF	TGTGCCACCAGTGACAAGACAGCGAATGAGCAGTTCTTC
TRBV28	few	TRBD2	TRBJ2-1	CASTIAGGPSYNEQFF	TGTGCCAGCACTATCGCGGGAGGTCCCTCCTACAATGAGCAGTTCTTC
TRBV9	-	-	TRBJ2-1	CASSVEGAGNEQFF	TGTGCCAGCAGCGTAGAAGGAGCAGGTAATGAGCAGTTCTTC
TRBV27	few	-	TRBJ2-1	CASSFGRSPRGDEQFF	TGTGCCAGCAGTTTTGGGCGATCCCCCAGGGGCGATGAGCAGTTCTTC
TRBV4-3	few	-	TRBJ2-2	CASSQGSSTGELFF	TGCGCCAGCAGCCAAGGTAGCAGCACCGGGGAGCTGTTTTTT
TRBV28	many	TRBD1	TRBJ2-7	CASRRPGGSYEQYF	TGTGCCAGCAGACGTCCAGGGGGCTCCTACGAGCAGTACTTC
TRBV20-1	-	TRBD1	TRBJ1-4	CSAPGQSDFATNEKLFF	TGCAGTGCTCCGGGACAGTCGGATTTTGCAACTAATGAAAAACTGTTTTTT
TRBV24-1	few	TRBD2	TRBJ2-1	CATSDLPGSGSRNEQFF	TGTGCCACCAGTGATTTGCCTGGTAGCGGGAGTAGGAATGAGCAGTTCTTC
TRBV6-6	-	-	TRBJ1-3	CASSYGQPSGNTIYF	TGTGCCAGCAGTTACGGACAACCCTCTGGAAACACCATATATTTT
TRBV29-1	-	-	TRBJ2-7	CSVGAVSYEQYF	TGCAGCGTTGGGGCGGTCTCCTACGAGCAGTACTTC
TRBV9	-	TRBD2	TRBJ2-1	CASSVESSGRADEQFF	TGTGCCAGCAGCGTAGAGTCTAGCGGGAGGGCCGACGAGCAGTTCTTC
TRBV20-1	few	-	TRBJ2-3	CSTRASTDTQYF	TGCAGTACCCGGGCTAGCACAGATACGCAGTATTTT
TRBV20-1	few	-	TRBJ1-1	CSVTERVTEAFF	TGCAGTGTTACAGAACGGGTCACTGAAGCTTTCTTT
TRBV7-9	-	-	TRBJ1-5	CASSLGGLNQPQHF	TGTGCCAGCAGCTTAGGTGGCCTAAATCAGCCCCAGCATTTT
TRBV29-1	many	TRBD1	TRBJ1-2	CSVSYRGNYGYTF	TGCAGCGTTTCATACAGGGGCAACTATGGCTACACCTTC
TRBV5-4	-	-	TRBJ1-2	CASSLGAGEGIYGYTF	TGTGCCAGCAGCTTGGGGGCCGGGGAGGGGATCTATGGCTACACCTTC
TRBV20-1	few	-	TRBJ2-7	CSARLAPHEQYF	TGCAGTGCTAGACTAGCGCCCCACGAGCAGTACTTC
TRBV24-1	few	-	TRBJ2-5	CATSLEGETQYF	TGTGCCACCAGCTTGGAGGGAGAGACCCAGTACTTC
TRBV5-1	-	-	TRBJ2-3	CASKVSFTQYF	TGCGCCAGCAAAGTATCGTTTACGCAGTATTTT
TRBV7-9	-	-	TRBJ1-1	CASSSTGNTEAFF	TGTGCCAGCAGCTCGACAGGGAACACTGAAGCTTTCTTT
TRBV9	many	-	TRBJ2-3	CASSVDGHPSTDTQYF	TGTGCCAGCAGCGTAGATGGCCACCCGAGCACAGATACGCAGTATTTT
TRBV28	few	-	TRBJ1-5	CASSFRARGANSNQPQHF	TGTGCCAGCAGTTTCCGGGCCAGGGGCGCTAATAGCAATCAGCCCCAGCATTTT
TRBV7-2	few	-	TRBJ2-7	CASSLVQGPYEQYF	TGTGCCAGCAGCTTAGTACAGGGCCCCTACGAGCAGTACTTC
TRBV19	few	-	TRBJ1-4	CASARENEKLFF	TGTGCCAGTGCTCGCGAGAATGAAAAACTGTTTTTT
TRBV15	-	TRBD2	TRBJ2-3	CATSRGPGLAGGPNTQYF	TGTGCCACCAGCAGAGGCCCGGGACTAGCGGGAGGGCCGAATACGCAGTATTTT